This TCR beta chain was captured by sequencing in a study of siplizumab effects on memory and regulatory T cells. V lost 1 base, J lost 1 base, and 7 bases lay in between. The CDR3 totals 14 residues. The germline V gene has CDR1 SGHAT and CDR2 FQDESV (reference sequence). An approximately six-day coculture at 37°C was performed with the mixed lymphocyte reaction cells. This clone is medium-sized by share. Its antigen is not known. The data were produced by immunoSEQ multiplex PCR, yet TCRdb's version contains in-frame clones alone and is incomplete. This sample has more than 12,000 clones; around 43% occur once, and the top ten carry roughly 7%.

This sequence originates from a human donor in good health; the cells came from an allogeneic mixed lymphocyte reaction. Some clones in this sample may be carry-over from other donors' samples. V gene TRBV11-1 combines with J gene TRBJ1-1; no definite D call. The material sequenced was CFSE-low (dividing) CD4+ T cells sorted from an allogeneic mixed lymphocyte reaction. CDR3 sequence reads: CASSLVSANTEAFF. CDR3 bases: TGTGCCAGCAGCTTAGTTTCAGCGAACACTGAAGCTTTCTTT.